The 28 T cell receptor beta chains given below trace back to one sample, sequenced in a study of human thymus T cells. TCRdb's table, derived via immunoSEQ multiplex PCR, lists solely in-frame clones and lacks some. Among tens of thousands of clones listed, roughly 94% were seen once. The source material was blood. The receptors stem from a girl under three years old with a congenital heart defect but otherwise immunologically healthy.

The chain has TRBV4-2 and TRBJ1-2, with D tentatively TRBD1 (5 bases). The CDR3 contains 15 residues. Trimming cost V 0 bases and J 3 bases, with 11 bases left between them. Germline V CDR1 and CDR2: LGHNA, YNFKEQ. The CDR3 region is CASSQDSGFYYGYTF. CDR3 nucleotide sequence: TGTGCCAGCAGCCAAGATTCAGGGTTTTACTATGGCTACACCTTC.

CDR3 in amino acids: CASREKGAIGRLEQYF. Written as DNA, the CDR3 is TGTGCCAGCAGAGAAAAAGGGGCTATCGGGAGACTCGAGCAGTACTTC. The rearrangement uses TRBV25-1 and TRBJ2-7, with D perhaps TRBD2 (6 bases). Deletions cut 6 bases from V and 6 bases from J, with 24 bases between. The germline V gene has CDR1 MGHDK and CDR2 SYGVNS. CDR3 size: 16 residues.

The V and J genes are TRBV10-3 and TRBJ2-5; 16 bases fit TRBD2. This CDR3 is built from 16 residues. J lost 5 bases, V lost 10 bases, and 10 bases had no gene match. The V gene's germline CDR1 is ENHRY and CDR2 SYGVKD. The CDR3 here is CATSGTSGRASETQYF. The CDR3 DNA reads TGTGCCACCTCCGGGACTAGCGGGAGGGCCTCGGAGACCCAGTACTTC.

This chain joins TRBV7-6 and TRBJ2-1, with 7 bases that match TRBD1. The CDR3 runs to 12 residues. Germline CDR1 SGHVS, CDR2 FNYEAQ. The V and J ends lost 5 bases and 10 bases, in that order; junction bases with no gene match: 5. The CDR3 DNA is TGTGCCAGCAGCCCAGGGGGACGGGAGCAGTTCTTC. Encoded protein: CASSPGGREQFF.

This chain connects TRBV7-6 to TRBJ2-7; D might be TRBD1 (6 bases). The CDR3 has 11 residues. The germline CDR1 and CDR2 sequences are SGHVS and FNYEAQ. The V and J ends lost 11 bases and 3 bases respectively, with 11 bases between them. CDR3 nucleotides: TGTGCCTCCGGGACAAACTACGAGCAGTACTTC. As protein: CASGTNYEQYF.

The chain's CDR3 is CASSLLGSGMNTEAFF. In DNA, the CDR3 is TGTGCCAGCAGTTTATTGGGATCGGGAATGAACACTGAAGCTTTCTTT. This chain uses TRBV28 with TRBJ1-1; D remains ambiguous. The V gene's germline CDR1 is MDHEN and CDR2 SYDVKM. The ends were cut back, 1 base at V and 0 bases at J, with 12 bases in the middle. CDR3 length equals 16 residues.

J is TRBJ2-2 and V is TRBV28, with 9 positions matching TRBD1. V shed 4 bases, J shed 4 bases, and the junction held 7 bases outside the gene matches. This CDR3 region has 16 residues. Germline V lookup: CDR1 MDHEN, CDR2 SYDVKM. For the CDR3, the DNA is TGTGCCAGCAGTTGGTTGGGACAGGGAACCACCGGGGAGCTGTTTTTT. This translates into CASSWLGQGTTGELFF.

V and J are TRBV27 and TRBJ2-7, with D maybe TRBD2 (6 bases). V was trimmed by 0 bases and J by 4 bases, leaving 16 bases between them. In germline, CDR1 is MNHEY, CDR2 SMNVEV (reference sequence). The CDR3 is made up of 16 amino acids. The CDR3 loop reads CASSLSAGIRSYEQYF. CDR3 nucleotide sequence: TGTGCCAGCAGTTTATCGGCGGGAATAAGGTCTTACGAGCAGTACTTC.

The V gene is TRBV11-2, the J gene TRBJ2-1; D not certain. The CDR3 is made up of 12 amino acids. The V end was cut by 7 bases, the J end by 10 bases, with 14 bases between. The germline CDR1 and CDR2 sequences are SGHAT and FQNNGV. CDR3: CASNPRLGEQFF. The DNA of the CDR3 is TGTGCCAGCAACCCAAGGTTGGGGGAGCAGTTCTTC.

The V call is TRBV4-2, the J call TRBJ2-7; 7 bases are a match to TRBD1. Germline V gene lookup returns CDR1 LGHNA and CDR2 YNFKEQ. The CDR3 has 13 amino acids. J was trimmed by 5 bases and V by 6 bases; bases with no gene match: 7. In nucleotides, the CDR3 is TGTGCCAGCAGGAAGGACAGGTTCCACGAGCAGTACTTC. This encodes CASRKDRFHEQYF.

This chain uses TRBV2 with TRBJ1-5; TRBD1 matches 9 bases. V lost 6 bases, J lost 4 bases, and 4 bases stayed unmatched. The CDR3 is 14 residues long. From germline, CDR1 is SNHLY and CDR2 FYNNEI. The CDR3 DNA reads TGTGCCAGCAGCGCCGGGACAGGGAATCAGCCCCAGCATTTT. As protein: CASSAGTGNQPQHF.

The chain carries TRBV30 and TRBJ2-3, with unresolved D. Germline-derived CDR1 and CDR2 are GTSNPN and SVGIG (reference sequence). CDR3 size: 14 residues. The V end was cut by 5 bases, the J end by 1 base, with 13 bases between. CDR3 DNA sequence: TGTGCCTGGTCTTTGAGAAGGGGCACAGATACGCAGTATTTT. This codes for CAWSLRRGTDTQYF.

This rearrangement joins TRBV5-6 to TRBJ1-2, with 10 bases matching TRBD1. Germline lookup yields CDR1 SGHDT and CDR2 YYEEEE. This CDR3 region has 18 residues. Trimming took 0 bases from V and 2 from J; bases not matched to a gene: 10. The CDR3 DNA is TGTGCCAGCAGCTTGGACCCGGGACAGGGGAGGGTGAACTATGGCTACACCTTC. This gives the protein CASSLDPGQGRVNYGYTF.

The chain couples TRBV5-4 to TRBJ2-4; TRBD2 matches 9 bases. Germline trimming cut 1 base from V and 6 bases from J; bases unmatched to any gene: 2. This CDR3 has 14 amino acids. Looked up from germline, CDR1 is SGHNT and CDR2 is YYREEE (reference sequence). DNA of the CDR3: TGTGCCAGCAGCTTGAGGCGGGAGGGAAACATTCAGTACTTC. Its translation is CASSLRREGNIQYF.

V and J are TRBV19 and TRBJ2-7, with 8 bases identical to TRBD2. This CDR3 comprises 16 residues. Per the germline V gene, CDR1 is LNHDA and CDR2 is SQIVND (reference sequence). Trimming removed 3 bases from V and 1 base from J; junction bases left unmatched: 8. CDR3 amino acids: CASSIWAGGGSYEQYF. Written as DNA, the CDR3 is TGTGCCAGTAGTATTTGGGCGGGAGGCGGATCCTACGAGCAGTACTTC. Full variable domain (remainder filled in from reference TRBV19 and TRBJ2-7): DGGITQSPKYLFRKEGQNVTLSCEQNLNHDAMYWYRQDPGQGLRLIYYSQIVNDFQKGDIAEGYSVSREKKESFPLTVTSAQKNPTAFYLCASSIWAGGGSYEQYFGPGTRLTVT.

The chain carries TRBV2 and TRBJ2-1; a weak D match, TRBD2 (6 bases). This CDR3 is 12 amino acids long. CDR1 SNHLY and CDR2 FYNNEI come from the germline V gene. V was cut by 2 bases and J by 14 bases, with 13 bases left in between. The CDR3 region is CASSEMAGIEFF. The CDR3 DNA reads as TGTGCCAGCAGTGAAATGGCGGGAATAGAGTTCTTC. The full variable domain, in which reference TRBV2 and TRBJ2-1 provide the parts outside the CDR3, is EPEVTQTPSHQVTQMGQEVILRCVPISNHLYFYWYRQILGQKVEFLVSFYNNEISEKSEIFDDQFSVERPDGSNFTLKIRSTKLEDSAMYFCASSEMAGIEFFGPGTRLTVL.

This clone was picked up one time. This chain connects TRBV28 to TRBJ1-1, with 8 bases lining up with TRBD1. The germline V gene has CDR1 MDHEN and CDR2 SYDVKM. Trimming at V came to 5 bases and at J to 3 bases, leaving 8 bases not matched to a gene. The CDR3 is 15 amino acids. CDR3 in amino acids: CASSSFRGLDTEAFF. The CDR3 DNA reads as TGTGCCAGCAGTAGCTTCAGGGGGCTGGACACTGAAGCTTTCTTT.

This chain uses TRBV7-9 with TRBJ2-7, with TRBD1 identical over 12 bases. The germline V gene has CDR1 SEHNR and CDR2 FQNEAQ (reference sequence). V trimming: 6 bases; J trimming: 5 bases; junction bases outside the gene matches: 5. The CDR3 contains 14 residues. CDR3 amino acids: CASSPGQGANEQYF. In DNA, the CDR3 is TGTGCCAGCAGTCCGGGACAGGGGGCCAACGAGCAGTACTTC.

The chain uses TRBV25-1 and TRBJ1-3; maybe TRBD1 (5 bases). The ends were cut back, 0 bases at V and 0 bases at J, with 15 bases in the middle. Germline CDR1 MGHDK, CDR2 SYGVNS. The CDR3 runs 18 residues. The CDR3 reads CASSEYVTDGTSGNTIYF. CDR3 in DNA: TGTGCCAGCAGTGAATATGTAACGGACGGGACCTCTGGAAACACCATATATTTT. The whole variable domain, remainder taken from reference TRBV25-1 and TRBJ1-3, is EADIYQTPRYLVIGTGKKITLECSQTMGHDKMYWYQQDPGMELHLIHYSYGVNSTEKGDLSSESTVSRIRTEHFPLTLESARPSHTSQYLCASSEYVTDGTSGNTIYFGEGSWLTVV.

This chain connects TRBV10-2 to TRBJ1-2; 7 bases fit TRBD1. Germline V CDR1 and CDR2: WSHSY, SAAADI. The CDR3 runs to 17 residues. Losses at the gene ends were 5 bases for V and 6 bases for J; bases not matched to a gene: 18. The CDR3 loop is CASSSPAGGSERDGYTF. DNA for the CDR3: TGCGCCAGCAGTTCCCCCGCAGGGGGAAGTGAAAGGGATGGCTACACCTTC.

This sequence joins TRBV18 and TRBJ2-7; a weak D match, TRBD1 (6 bases). The germline V gene encodes CDR1 KGHSH and CDR2 LQKENI. The germline V and J ends were trimmed by 4 bases and 2 bases, with 6 bases remaining between them. This CDR3 comprises 12 residues. The CDR3 DNA follows: TGTGCCAGCTCACAGGGGGCCTACGAGCAGTACTTC. Encoded protein: CASSQGAYEQYF.

The CDR3 spells CASSRGKFNEKLFF. As DNA, the CDR3 is TGTGCCAGTAGTAGGGGGAAATTTAATGAAAAACTGTTTTTT. The chain links TRBV19 to TRBJ1-4; TRBD1 is a possible D gene (5 bases). The CDR3 loop spans 14 amino acids. V was trimmed by 4 bases and J by 4 bases, leaving 10 bases between them. Germline CDR1 LNHDA, CDR2 SQIVND (reference sequence).

This rearrangement joins TRBV10-2 to TRBJ2-1; 13 bases line up with TRBD2. Germline V lookup: CDR1 WSHSY, CDR2 SAAADI. With 6 bases clipped from V and 6 bases from J, the junction kept 5 bases outside the gene matches. The CDR3 extends over 15 amino acids. CDR3 DNA sequence: TGCGCCAGCAGCGAGACTAGCGGGAGGTTCAATGAGCAGTTCTTC. Its translation: CASSETSGRFNEQFF.

This clone was detected only once. The chain uses TRBV7-9 and TRBJ1-1, with 7 positions matching TRBD1. Losses at the gene ends were 5 bases for V and 6 bases for J; bases not matched to a gene: 6. The CDR3 totals 13 residues. Germline CDR1 is SEHNR and CDR2 is FQNEAQ (reference sequence). In DNA, the CDR3 is TGTGCCAGCAGCCCCGACAGGGTCGCTGAAGCTTTCTTT. Residues: CASSPDRVAEAFF. The full variable domain, rest sourced from reference TRBV7-9 and TRBJ1-1, is DTGVSQNPRHKITKRGQNVTFRCDPISEHNRLYWYRQTLGQGPEFLTYFQNEAQLEKSRLLSDRFSAERPKGSFSTLEIQRTEQGDSAMYLCASSPDRVAEAFFGQGTRLTVV.

The chain recombines TRBV6-1 with TRBJ2-1; D not resolved. The CDR3 runs 13 residues. From germline, CDR1 is MNHNS and CDR2 SASEGT. Deletions cut 1 base from V and 9 bases from J, with 10 bases between. The CDR3: CASSEVGLGEQFF. CDR3 DNA: TGTGCCAGCAGTGAAGTTGGCTTGGGTGAGCAGTTCTTC.

J is TRBJ2-1 and V is TRBV6-1, with D tentatively TRBD2 (6 bases). Germline values: CDR1 MNHNS, CDR2 SASEGT. This CDR3 contains 14 residues. With 6 bases removed from V and 6 bases from J, the gap between germline ends came to 15 bases. CDR3 in DNA: TGTGCCAGCAGGGTCCGGGAGCGGCTCAATGAGCAGTTCTTC. This translates into CASRVRERLNEQFF.

This chain joins TRBV2 and TRBJ1-3; tentative D call: TRBD1 (6 bases). The V gene lost 4 bases and the J gene lost 0 bases, with 19 bases spanning the gap. Germline CDR1 is SNHLY and CDR2 is FYNNEI. The CDR3 runs to 18 residues. CDR3 region: CASSAGQRKRSSGNTIYF. The CDR3 DNA reads TGTGCCAGCAGTGCTGGACAGCGAAAACGGAGCTCTGGAAACACCATATATTTT.

The rearrangement joins TRBV10-3 to TRBJ2-3, with D perhaps TRBD2 (5 bases). The CDR3 extends over 16 amino acids. CDR1 and CDR2 (germline): ENHRY, SYGVKD. Trimming removed 3 bases from V and 8 bases from J, with 21 bases in between. CDR3 DNA sequence: TGTGCCATCAGTGAAGGCAGGACTCAGAGATCTTTTACGCAGTATTTT. It specifies CAISEGRTQRSFTQYF.